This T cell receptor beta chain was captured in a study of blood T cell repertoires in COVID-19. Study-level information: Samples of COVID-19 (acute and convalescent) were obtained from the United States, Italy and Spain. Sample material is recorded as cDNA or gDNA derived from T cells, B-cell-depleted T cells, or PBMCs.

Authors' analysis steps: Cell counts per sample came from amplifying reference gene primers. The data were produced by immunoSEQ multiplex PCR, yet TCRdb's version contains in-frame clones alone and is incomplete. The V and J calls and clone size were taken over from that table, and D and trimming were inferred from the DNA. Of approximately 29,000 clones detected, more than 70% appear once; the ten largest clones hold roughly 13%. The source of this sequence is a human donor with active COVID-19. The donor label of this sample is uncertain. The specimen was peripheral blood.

The CDR3, as DNA: TGCGCCAGCAGCGTTTCGGGGGGCCCCATAGATGAGCAGTTCTTC. Encoded protein: CASSVSGGPIDEQFF. The chain employs TRBV5-1 and TRBJ2-1; D is perhaps TRBD2 (7 bases). This CDR3 region has 15 residues. Germline V CDR1 and CDR2: SGHRS, YFSETQ. V was trimmed by 4 bases and J by 8 bases, leaving 19 bases between them. Full variable domain (missing parts from reference TRBV5-1 and TRBJ2-1): KAGVTQTPRYLIKTRGQQVTLSCSPISGHRSVSWYQQTPGQGLQFLFEYFSETQRNKGNFPGRFSGRQFSNSRSEMNVSTLELGDSALYLCASSVSGGPIDEQFFGPGTRLTVL.